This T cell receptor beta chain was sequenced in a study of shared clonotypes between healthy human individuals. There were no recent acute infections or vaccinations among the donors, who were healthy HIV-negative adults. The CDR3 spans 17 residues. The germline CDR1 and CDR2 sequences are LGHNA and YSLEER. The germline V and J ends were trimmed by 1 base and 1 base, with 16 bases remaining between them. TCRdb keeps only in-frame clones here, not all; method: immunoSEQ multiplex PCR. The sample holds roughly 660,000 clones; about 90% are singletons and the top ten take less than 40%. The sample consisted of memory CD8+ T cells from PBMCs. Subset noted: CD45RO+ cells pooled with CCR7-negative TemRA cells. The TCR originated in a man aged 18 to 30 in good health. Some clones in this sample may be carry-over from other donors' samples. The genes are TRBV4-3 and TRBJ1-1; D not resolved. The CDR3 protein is CASSQVGEGKTNTEAFF. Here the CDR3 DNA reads TGCGCCAGCAGCCAAGTGGGTGAAGGGAAGACGAACACTGAAGCTTTCTTT.